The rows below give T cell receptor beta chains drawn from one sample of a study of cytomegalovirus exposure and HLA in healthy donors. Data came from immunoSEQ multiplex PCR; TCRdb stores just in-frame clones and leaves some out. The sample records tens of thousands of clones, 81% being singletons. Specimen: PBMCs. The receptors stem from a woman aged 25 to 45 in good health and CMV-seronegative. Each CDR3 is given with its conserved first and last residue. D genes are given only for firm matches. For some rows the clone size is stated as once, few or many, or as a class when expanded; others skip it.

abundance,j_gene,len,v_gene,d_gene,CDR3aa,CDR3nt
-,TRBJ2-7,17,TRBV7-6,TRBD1,CASSLALDRAHDYEQYF,TGTGCCAGCAGCTTAGCCCTGGACAGGGCCCATGACTACGAGCAGTACTTC
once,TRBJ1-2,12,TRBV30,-,CAWSARGYGYTF,TGTGCCTGGAGCGCCAGGGGCTATGGCTACACCTTC
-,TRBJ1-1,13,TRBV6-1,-,CASGNRVDWEAFF,TGTGCCAGCGGTAACAGGGTGGATTGGGAAGCTTTCTTT
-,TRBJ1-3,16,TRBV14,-,CASRKLGDTSGNTIYF,TGTGCCAGCAGAAAGTTGGGGGACACATCTGGAAACACCATATATTTT
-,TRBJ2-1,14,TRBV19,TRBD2,CASITSGVRGEQFF,TGTGCCAGTATCACTAGCGGGGTGAGGGGTGAGCAGTTCTTC
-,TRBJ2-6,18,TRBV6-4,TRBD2,CASSARGASASGANVLTF,TGTGCCAGCAGTGCGCGGGGGGCTTCAGCCTCTGGGGCCAACGTCCTGACTTTC
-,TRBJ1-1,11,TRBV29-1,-,CSVALNTEAFF,TGCAGCGTTGCGTTGAACACTGAAGCTTTCTTT
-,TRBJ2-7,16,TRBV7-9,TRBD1,CASSPLPGQGVSEQYF,TGTGCCAGCAGCCCTCTGCCGGGACAGGGTGTATCCGAGCAGTACTTC
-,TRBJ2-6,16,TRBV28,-,CASSFLVRAGANVLTF,TGTGCCAGCAGTTTTCTAGTCCGGGCTGGGGCCAACGTCCTGACTTTC
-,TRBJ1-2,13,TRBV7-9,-,CASSLAIRQTYTF,TGTGCCAGCAGCTTAGCTATCAGACAGACTTACACCTTC
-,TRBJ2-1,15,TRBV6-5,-,CASSYSARPVVEQFF,TGTGCCAGCAGTTACTCGGCGCGGCCGGTCGTGGAGCAGTTCTTC
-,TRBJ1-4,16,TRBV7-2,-,CASSSQGGGWGEKLFF,TGTGCCAGCAGCTCGCAAGGGGGGGGGTGGGGCGAAAAACTGTTTTTT
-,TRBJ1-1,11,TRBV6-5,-,CASRTGPSAFF,TGTGCCAGCAGGACAGGTCCTTCAGCTTTCTTT
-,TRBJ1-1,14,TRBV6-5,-,CASSPAQGKTEAFF,TGTGCCAGCTCCCCCGCCCAGGGGAAAACTGAAGCTTTCTTT
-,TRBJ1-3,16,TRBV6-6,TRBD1,CASSPGQTYSGNTIYF,TGTGCCAGCAGCCCGGGACAGACTTACTCTGGAAACACCATATATTTT
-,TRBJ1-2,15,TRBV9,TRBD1,CASSVGGGGHYGYTF,TGTGCCAGCAGCGTAGGTGGAGGGGGCCACTATGGCTACACCTTC